Shown below are 8 T cell receptor beta chains from a single sample sequenced in a study of blood T cell repertoires in COVID-19. Sequencing used immunoSEQ multiplex PCR; TCRdb keeps in-frame clones, though not all of them. Of 130,000 to 150,000 clones detected, about 90% appear once; the ten largest clones hold 35% to 40%. The source material was peripheral blood. These receptors all stem from a man aged 50 to 60 who had recovered from COVID-19.

The chain couples TRBV6-2 or TRBV6-3 to TRBJ2-5; TRBD2 agrees at 8 bases. The J segment lost 6 bases and the V segment lost 6 bases, leaving 18 bases of the junction unmatched. The germline V gene encodes CDR1 MNHEY and CDR2 SVGEGT. This CDR3 has 17 amino acids. For the CDR3, the DNA is TGTGCCAGCAGCTATGACAATACCGGGACTAGTGACAAGACCCAGTACTTC. Translated, it gives CASSYDNTGTSDKTQYF.

In its sample, this clone was seen once. V usage is TRBV7-2 and J usage is TRBJ2-7; D is unclear. Trimming pared 5 bases from V and 4 bases from J, leaving 18 bases between. The CDR3 contains 15 residues. Germline-derived CDR1 and CDR2 are SGHTA and FQGNSA. This CDR3 is CASSPNHSLFYEQYF. The CDR3 bases are TGTGCCAGCAGCCCAAACCACTCCCTTTTTTACGAGCAGTACTTC.

The CDR3 sequence is CASSIEGSTNEKLFF. The CDR3 DNA reads TGTGCCAGTAGTATAGAGGGCTCAACTAATGAAAAACTGTTTTTT. The chain combines TRBV19 with TRBJ1-4; no clear D gene. Germline V gene data show CDR1 as LNHDA and CDR2 as SQIVND (reference sequence). Deletions cut 0 bases from V and 0 bases from J, with 5 bases between. This CDR3 spans 15 amino acids.

V usage is TRBV18 and J usage is TRBJ2-3; TRBD1 matches 7 bases. The CDR3 sequence is 13 residues long. Germline V gene lookup returns CDR1 KGHSH and CDR2 LQKENI. The junction had 3 bases not matched to a gene; V was cut back by 8 bases and J by 1 base. CDR3 amino acids: CASTTGRTDTQYF. CDR3 in DNA: TGTGCCAGCACGACAGGGCGCACAGATACGCAGTATTTT.

The chain carries TRBV5-6 and TRBJ1-2; 9 bases fit TRBD1. Germline loops: CDR1 SGHDT, CDR2 YYEEEE. This CDR3 comprises 15 residues. The ends lost 0 bases at V and 5 bases at J; junction bases unmatched: 5. CDR3 bases: TGTGCCAGCAGCTTGGTGGACAGGGGTGTATATGGCTACACCTTC. Its protein is CASSLVDRGVYGYTF.

The J gene is TRBJ1-2, the V gene TRBV18; tentative D call: TRBD1 (5 bases). The CDR3 contains 15 residues. CDR1 and CDR2 (germline): KGHSH, LQKENI. V was shortened by 3 bases and J by 6 bases, with 17 bases between the two germline ends. The CDR3 region has the DNA TGTGCCAGCTCACCCGCTGTTAACAGGTTCCATGGCTACACCTTC. Its translation: CASSPAVNRFHGYTF.

V usage is TRBV6-6 and J usage is TRBJ2-5, with TRBD1 matching over 9 bases. The CDR3 totals 14 residues. The V and J ends lost 4 bases and 7 bases, in that order; junction bases with no gene match: 7. Per the germline V gene, CDR1 is MNHNY and CDR2 is SVGAGI (reference sequence). DNA of the CDR3: TGTGCCAGCAGTTTTCGGACAGGGGCGGGGACCCAGTACTTC. Its translation: CASSFRTGAGTQYF.

The chain links TRBV14 to TRBJ2-3; TRBD2 aligns across 8 bases. Germline V lookup: CDR1 SGHDN, CDR2 FVKESK. Trimming at V came to 0 bases and at J to 1 base, leaving 3 bases not matched to a gene. This CDR3 is 16 amino acids long. The CDR3 sequence is CASSQEPAGGTDTQYF. The CDR3 coding sequence is TGTGCCAGCAGCCAAGAACCAGCGGGGGGCACAGATACGCAGTATTTT.